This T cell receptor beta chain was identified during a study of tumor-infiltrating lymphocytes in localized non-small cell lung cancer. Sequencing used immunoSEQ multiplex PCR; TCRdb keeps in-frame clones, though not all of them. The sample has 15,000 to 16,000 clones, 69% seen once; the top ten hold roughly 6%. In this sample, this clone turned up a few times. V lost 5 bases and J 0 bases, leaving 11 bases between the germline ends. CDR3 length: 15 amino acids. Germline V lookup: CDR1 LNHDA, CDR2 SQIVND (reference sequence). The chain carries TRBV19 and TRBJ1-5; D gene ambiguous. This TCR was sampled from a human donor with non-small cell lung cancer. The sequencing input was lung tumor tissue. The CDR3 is CASSLFGASNQPQHF. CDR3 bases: TGTGCCAGTAGTCTGTTTGGAGCTAGCAATCAGCCCCAGCATTTT.